This TCR beta chain derives from a study of cytomegalovirus exposure and HLA in healthy donors. The PCR used 60 Vbeta and 13 Jbeta primers. Data came from immunoSEQ multiplex PCR; TCRdb stores just in-frame clones and leaves some out. The repertoire includes some 140,000 clones, 70% to 75% of them detected once, and about 1.2% sits in the top ten. Concerning this clone: Antigen unknown.

Germline V gene lookup returns CDR1 SGHRS and CDR2 YFSETQ. V lost 1 base and J lost 4; bases outside the gene matches: 8. This CDR3 has 16 residues. Whole-study results and caveats: Later on, a genetic analysis was performed. It linked a missense variant in DCLRE1C with V- and J-gene trimming of TCR beta. Most CMV-associated TCR beta chains were later found to appear HLA-restricted. Clonal expansion was found to be greater in HLA-associated TCR beta chains than in equally common others in a later analysis.

This chain links TRBV5-1 with TRBJ2-1; 7 nucleotides align to TRBD2. This clonotype was obtained from a woman aged 35 to 49 in good health and CMV-seronegative. The material sequenced was PBMCs. The CDR3 spells CASSLMAGEVYNEQFF. CDR3 bases: TGCGCCAGCAGCTTGATGGCGGGGGAGGTATACAATGAGCAGTTCTTC.